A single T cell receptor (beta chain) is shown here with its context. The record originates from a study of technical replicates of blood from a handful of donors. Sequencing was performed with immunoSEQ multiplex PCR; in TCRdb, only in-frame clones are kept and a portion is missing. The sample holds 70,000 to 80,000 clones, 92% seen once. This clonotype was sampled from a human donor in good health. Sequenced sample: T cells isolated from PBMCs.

The CDR3: CASSLNAGGTYEQYF. CDR3 nucleotides: TGTGCCAGCAGCTTGAATGCGGGAGGGACCTACGAGCAGTACTTC. The chain is built from TRBV5-4 and TRBJ2-7, with TRBD2 identical over 9 bases. V lost 1 base to trimming and J lost 2 bases; unmatched junction nucleotides: 4. The CDR3 extends over 15 amino acids. Germline values: CDR1 SGHNT, CDR2 YYREEE (reference sequence).